Listed below are T cell receptor beta chains from one sample, sequenced in a study of Tregs in tolerant kidney transplant recipients. This table comes from immunoSEQ multiplex PCR, and its TCRdb copy is limited to in-frame clones, with some not included. Among roughly 250,000 clones listed, 84% were seen once. The specimen was CD4+ T cells from blood. Source of these receptors: a human donor in good health. The CDR3 runs from the conserved cysteine through the conserved F or W.

TRBJ2-3	TRBV5-4	14	CASRPGGLSDTQYF
TRBJ1-2	TRBV6-4	15	CASSADPGTHYGYTF
TRBJ1-4	TRBV27	16	CASSLRPFGQGEKLFF
TRBJ1-2	TRBV10-1	15	CASSEDRGGNYGYTF
TRBJ1-1	TRBV21-1	14	CASSKAGVNTEAFF
TRBJ2-3	TRBV5-1	15	CASTRLAGFTDTQYF
TRBJ2-7	TRBV11-2	14	CASSSGLAGVEQYF
TRBJ1-4	TRBV4-1	19	CASSQRPIDRAGFNEKLFF
TRBJ2-6	TRBV19	17	CASSILPTGTGANVLTF
TRBJ2-7	TRBV6-1	16	CASSEAGAARFNEQYF
TRBJ1-1	TRBV19	14	CASSHGQENTEAFF
TRBJ2-7	TRBV29-1	11	CSVGTRDEQYF
TRBJ1-2	TRBV2	15	CASTQLAGGASGYTF
TRBJ1-2	TRBV6-5	13	CASSSPGLGGYTF
TRBJ2-7	TRBV6-5	15	CASSREDSGWYEQYF
TRBJ2-7	TRBV19	14	CASSSTVLNYEQYF
TRBJ2-7	TRBV7-4	17	CASSLDPGLAGVYEQYF
TRBJ2-3	TRBV5-1	16	CASSLALAGASDTQYF
TRBJ2-2	TRBV9	16	CASSPRNSGSTGELFF
TRBJ2-7	TRBV20-1	10	CSARAYEQYF
TRBJ1-1	TRBV6-1	15	CASTLAFTGNTEAFF
TRBJ1-1	TRBV6-5	16	CASSYGGGRVNTEAFF
TRBJ2-2	TRBV6-1	15	CASSRDRGNTGELFF
TRBJ2-1	TRBV5-8	13	CASTRRRQSEQFF
TRBJ2-2	TRBV19	16	CASTHSRTGSRGELFF
TRBJ1-2	TRBV5-1	13	CASRETGPLGYTF
TRBJ1-3	TRBV2	16	CASIWAAGSSGNTIYF
TRBJ1-1	TRBV9	14	CASSATGGSTEAFF
TRBJ1-1	TRBV11-3	13	CASSLDSTDEAFF